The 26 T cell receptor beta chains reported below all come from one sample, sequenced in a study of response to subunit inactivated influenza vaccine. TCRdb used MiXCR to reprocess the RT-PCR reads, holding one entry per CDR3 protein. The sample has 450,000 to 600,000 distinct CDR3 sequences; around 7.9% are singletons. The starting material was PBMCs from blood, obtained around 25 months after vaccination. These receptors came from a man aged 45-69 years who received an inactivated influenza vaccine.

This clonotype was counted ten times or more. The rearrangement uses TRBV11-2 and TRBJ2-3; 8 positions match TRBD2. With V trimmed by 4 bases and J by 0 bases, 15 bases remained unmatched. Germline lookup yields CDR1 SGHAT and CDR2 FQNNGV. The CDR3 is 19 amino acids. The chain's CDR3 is CASSSPGVAGHLSTDTQYF. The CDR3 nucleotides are TGTGCCAGCAGCTCCCCCGGAGTAGCGGGACACCTTAGCACAGATACGCAGTATTTT.

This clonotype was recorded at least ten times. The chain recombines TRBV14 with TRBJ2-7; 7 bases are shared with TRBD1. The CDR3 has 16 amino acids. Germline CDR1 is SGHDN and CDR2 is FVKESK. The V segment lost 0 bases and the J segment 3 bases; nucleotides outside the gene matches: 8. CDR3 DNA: TGTGCCAGCAGCCAAGATCCCGGCCGGGACAGCTACGAGCAGTACTTC. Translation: CASSQDPGRDSYEQYF.

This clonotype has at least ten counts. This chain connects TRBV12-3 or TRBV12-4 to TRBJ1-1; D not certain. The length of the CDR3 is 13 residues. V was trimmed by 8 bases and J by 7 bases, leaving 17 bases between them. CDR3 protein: CASCPTPLVEAFF. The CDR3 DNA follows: TGTGCCAGCTGCCCAACACCCCTGGTTGAAGCTTTCTTT.

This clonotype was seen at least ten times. In DNA, the CDR3 is TGTGCCAGCAGCTCGCGACGAGGACTCCAAGAGACCCAGTACTTC. It translates to CASSSRRGLQETQYF. The genes are TRBV7-9 and TRBJ2-5, with D maybe TRBD2 (5 bases). Germline CDR1 SEHNR, CDR2 FQNEAQ (reference sequence). V gave up 4 bases and J gave up 1 base, with 13 bases separating them. CDR3 length: 15 residues. Full variable domain (remainder filled in from reference TRBV7-9 and TRBJ2-5): DTGVSQNPRHKITKRGQNVTFRCDPISEHNRLYWYRQTLGQGPEFLTYFQNEAQLEKSRLLSDRFSAERPKGSFSTLEIQRTEQGDSAMYLCASSSRRGLQETQYFGPGTRLLVL.

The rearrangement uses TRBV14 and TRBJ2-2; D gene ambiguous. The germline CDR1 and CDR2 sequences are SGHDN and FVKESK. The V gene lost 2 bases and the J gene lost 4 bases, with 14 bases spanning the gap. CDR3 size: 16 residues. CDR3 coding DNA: TGTGCCAGCAGCCAATGGTATGGGGTTGGCACCGGGGAGCTGTTTTTT. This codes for CASSQWYGVGTGELFF.

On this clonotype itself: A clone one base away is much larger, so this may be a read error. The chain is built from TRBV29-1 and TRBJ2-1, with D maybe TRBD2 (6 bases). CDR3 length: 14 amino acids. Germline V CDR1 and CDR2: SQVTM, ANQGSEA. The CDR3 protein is CSVGTGDSYNKQFF. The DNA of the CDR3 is TGCAGCGTCGGGACTGGAGACTCCTACAATAAGCAGTTCTTC.

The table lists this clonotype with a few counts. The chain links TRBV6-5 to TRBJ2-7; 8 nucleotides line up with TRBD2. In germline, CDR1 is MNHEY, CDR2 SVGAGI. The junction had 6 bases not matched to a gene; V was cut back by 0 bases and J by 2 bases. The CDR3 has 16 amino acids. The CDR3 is CASSYSGSGGPYEQYF. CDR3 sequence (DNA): TGTGCCAGCAGTTACTCAGGTTCGGGAGGGCCCTACGAGCAGTACTTC.

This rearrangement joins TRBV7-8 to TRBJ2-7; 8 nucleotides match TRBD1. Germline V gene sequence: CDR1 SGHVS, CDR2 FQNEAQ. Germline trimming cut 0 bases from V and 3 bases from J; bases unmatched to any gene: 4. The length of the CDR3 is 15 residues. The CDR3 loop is CASSLAGTGNYEQYF. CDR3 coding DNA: TGTGCCAGCAGCTTAGCGGGGACAGGAAACTACGAGCAGTACTTC.

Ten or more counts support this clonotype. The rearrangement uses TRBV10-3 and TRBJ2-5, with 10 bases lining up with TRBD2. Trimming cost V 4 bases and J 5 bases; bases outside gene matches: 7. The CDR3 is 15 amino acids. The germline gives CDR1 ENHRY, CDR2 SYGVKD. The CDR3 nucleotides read TGTGCCATCAGTGTATCTAGCGGGGGACGCGAGACCCAGTACTTC. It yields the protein CAISVSSGGRETQYF.

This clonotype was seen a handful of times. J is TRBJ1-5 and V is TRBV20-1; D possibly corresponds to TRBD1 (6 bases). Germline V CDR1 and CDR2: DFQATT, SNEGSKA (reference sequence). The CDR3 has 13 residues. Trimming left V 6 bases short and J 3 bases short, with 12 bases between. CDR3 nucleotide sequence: TGCAGTGCCCGCAGGGGACACAATCAGCCCCAGCATTTT. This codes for CSARRGHNQPQHF.

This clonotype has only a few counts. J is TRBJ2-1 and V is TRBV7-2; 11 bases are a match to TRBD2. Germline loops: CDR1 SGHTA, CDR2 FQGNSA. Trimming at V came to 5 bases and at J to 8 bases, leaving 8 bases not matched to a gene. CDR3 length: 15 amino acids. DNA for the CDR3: TGTGCCAGCAGCCCTGATAGCGGGAGGGCCTATGAGCAGTTCTTC. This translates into CASSPDSGRAYEQFF.

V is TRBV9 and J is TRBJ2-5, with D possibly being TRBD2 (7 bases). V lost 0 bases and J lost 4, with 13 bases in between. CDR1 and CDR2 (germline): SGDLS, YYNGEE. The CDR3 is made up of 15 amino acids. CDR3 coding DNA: TGTGCCAGCAGCGTAGGTACCGGGGGGCGAGAGACCCAGTACTTC. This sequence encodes CASSVGTGGRETQYF. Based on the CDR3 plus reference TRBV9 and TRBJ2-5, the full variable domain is DSGVTQTPKHLITATGQRVTLRCSPRSGDLSVYWYQQSLDQGLQFLIQYYNGEERAKGNILERFSAQQFPDLHSELNLSSLELGDSALYFCASSVGTGGRETQYFGPGTRLLVL.

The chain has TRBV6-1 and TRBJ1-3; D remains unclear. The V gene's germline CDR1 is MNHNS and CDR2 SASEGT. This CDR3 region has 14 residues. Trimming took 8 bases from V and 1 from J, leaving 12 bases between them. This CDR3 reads CASRAGFSGNTIYF. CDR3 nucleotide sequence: TGTGCCAGCCGGGCAGGTTTTTCTGGAAACACCATATATTTT.

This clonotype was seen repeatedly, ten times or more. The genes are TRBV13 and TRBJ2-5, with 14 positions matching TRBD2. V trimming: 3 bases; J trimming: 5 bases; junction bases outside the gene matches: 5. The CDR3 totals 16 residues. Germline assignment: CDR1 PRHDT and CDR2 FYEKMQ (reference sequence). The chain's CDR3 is CASSFSGLAGVETQYF. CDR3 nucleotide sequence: TGTGCCAGCAGCTTCTCGGGACTAGCGGGAGTGGAGACCCAGTACTTC.

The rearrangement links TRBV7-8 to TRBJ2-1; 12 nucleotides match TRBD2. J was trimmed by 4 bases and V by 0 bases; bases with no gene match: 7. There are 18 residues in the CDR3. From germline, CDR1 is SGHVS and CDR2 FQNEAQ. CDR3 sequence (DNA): TGTGCCAGCAGCTTAGCGCCGGCTAGCGGGAGGGGGTACAATGAGCAGTTCTTC. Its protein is CASSLAPASGRGYNEQFF.

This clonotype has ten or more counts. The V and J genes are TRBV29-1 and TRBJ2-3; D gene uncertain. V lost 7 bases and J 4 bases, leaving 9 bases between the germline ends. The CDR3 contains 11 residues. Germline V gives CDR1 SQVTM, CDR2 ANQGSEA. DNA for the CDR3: TGCAGCGCCCCGTACCCAGATACGCAGTATTTT. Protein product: CSAPYPDTQYF.

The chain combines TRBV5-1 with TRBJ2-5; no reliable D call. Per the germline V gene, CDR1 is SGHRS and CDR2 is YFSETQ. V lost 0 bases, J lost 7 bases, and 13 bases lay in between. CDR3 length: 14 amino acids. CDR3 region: CASSLVQASGTQYF. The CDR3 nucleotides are TGCGCCAGCAGCTTGGTCCAGGCGTCCGGGACCCAGTACTTC.

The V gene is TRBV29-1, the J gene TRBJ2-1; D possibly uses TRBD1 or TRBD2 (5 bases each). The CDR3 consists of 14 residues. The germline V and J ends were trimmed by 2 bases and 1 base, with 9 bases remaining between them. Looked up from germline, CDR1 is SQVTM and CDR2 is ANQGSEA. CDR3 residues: CSVERDESYNEQFF. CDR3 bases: TGCAGCGTTGAAAGGGACGAATCCTACAATGAGCAGTTCTTC.

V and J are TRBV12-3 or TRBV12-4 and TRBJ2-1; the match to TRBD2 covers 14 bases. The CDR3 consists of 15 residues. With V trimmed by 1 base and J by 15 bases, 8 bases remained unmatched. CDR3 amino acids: CASSLGGTSGSKPFF. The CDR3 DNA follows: TGTGCCAGCAGTTTAGGAGGGACTAGCGGGAGTAAACCGTTCTTC.

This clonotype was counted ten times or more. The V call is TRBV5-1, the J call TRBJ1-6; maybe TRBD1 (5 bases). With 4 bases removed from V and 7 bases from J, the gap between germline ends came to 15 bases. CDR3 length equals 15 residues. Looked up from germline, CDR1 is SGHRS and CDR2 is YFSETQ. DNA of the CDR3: TGCGCCAGCAGCAGAGCCGGGACTCGAAATTCACCCCTCCACTTT. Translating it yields CASSRAGTRNSPLHF.

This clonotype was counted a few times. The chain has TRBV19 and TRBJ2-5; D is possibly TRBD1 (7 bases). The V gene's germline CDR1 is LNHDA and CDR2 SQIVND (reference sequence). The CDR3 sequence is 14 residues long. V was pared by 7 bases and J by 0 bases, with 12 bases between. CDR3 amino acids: CASNAGGYQETQYF. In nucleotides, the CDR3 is TGTGCCAGTAATGCAGGGGGGTACCAAGAGACCCAGTACTTC.

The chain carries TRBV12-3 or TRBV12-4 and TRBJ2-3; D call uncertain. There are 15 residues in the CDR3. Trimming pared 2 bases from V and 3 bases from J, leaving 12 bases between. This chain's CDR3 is CASSLRVASTDTQYF. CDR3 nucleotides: TGTGCCAGCAGTTTACGGGTCGCCTCAACAGATACGCAGTATTTT.

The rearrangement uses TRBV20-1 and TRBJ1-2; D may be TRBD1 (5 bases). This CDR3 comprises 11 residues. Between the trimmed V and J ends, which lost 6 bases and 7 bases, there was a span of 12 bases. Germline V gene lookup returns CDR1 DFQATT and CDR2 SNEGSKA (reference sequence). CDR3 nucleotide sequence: TGCAGTGCCGAAGGGGCGGCTGGCTACACCTTC. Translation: CSAEGAAGYTF.

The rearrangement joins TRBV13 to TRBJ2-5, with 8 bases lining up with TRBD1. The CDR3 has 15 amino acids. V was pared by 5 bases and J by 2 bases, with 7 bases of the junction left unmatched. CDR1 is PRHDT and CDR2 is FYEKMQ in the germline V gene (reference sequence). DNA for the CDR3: TGTGCCAGCAGCCCCCGGACAGGGCGGCAAGAGACCCAGTACTTC. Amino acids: CASSPRTGRQETQYF.

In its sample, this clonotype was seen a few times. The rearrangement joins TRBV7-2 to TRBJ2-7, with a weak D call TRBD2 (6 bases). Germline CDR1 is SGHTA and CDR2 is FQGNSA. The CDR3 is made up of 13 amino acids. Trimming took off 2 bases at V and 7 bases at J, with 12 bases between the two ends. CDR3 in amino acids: CASSLWRAREQYF. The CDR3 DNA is TGTGCCAGCAGCTTATGGAGGGCGCGAGAGCAGTACTTC.

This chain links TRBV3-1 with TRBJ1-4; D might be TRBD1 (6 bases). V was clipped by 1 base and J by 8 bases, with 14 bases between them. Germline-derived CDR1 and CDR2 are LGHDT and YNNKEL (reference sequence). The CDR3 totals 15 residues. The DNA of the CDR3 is TGTGCCAGCAGCCAAGGCCCCGGGGGCAGGGAAAAACTGTTTTTT. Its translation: CASSQGPGGREKLFF. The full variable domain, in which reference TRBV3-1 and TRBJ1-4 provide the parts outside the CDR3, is DTAVSQTPKYLVTQMGNDKSIKCEQNLGHDTMYWYKQDSKKFLKIMFSYNNKELIINETVPNRFSPKSPDKAHLNLHINSLELGDSAVYFCASSQGPGGREKLFFGSGTQLSVL.